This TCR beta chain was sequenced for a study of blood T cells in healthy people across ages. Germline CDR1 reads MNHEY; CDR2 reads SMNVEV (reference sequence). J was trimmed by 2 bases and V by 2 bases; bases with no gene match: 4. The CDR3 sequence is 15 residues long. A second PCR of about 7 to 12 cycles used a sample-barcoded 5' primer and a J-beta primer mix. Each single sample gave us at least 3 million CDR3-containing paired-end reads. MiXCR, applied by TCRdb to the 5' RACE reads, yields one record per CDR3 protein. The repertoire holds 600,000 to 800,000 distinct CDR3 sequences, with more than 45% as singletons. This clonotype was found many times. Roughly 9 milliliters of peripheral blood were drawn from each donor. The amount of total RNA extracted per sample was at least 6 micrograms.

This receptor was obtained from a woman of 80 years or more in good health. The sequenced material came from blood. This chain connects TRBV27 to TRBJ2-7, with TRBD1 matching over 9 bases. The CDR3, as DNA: TGTGCCAGCAGTTTAGTAGGGACAGGGACCTACGAGCAGTACTTC. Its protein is CASSLVGTGTYEQYF.